This T cell receptor beta chain appears in the sequencing data of a study of T-cell reconstitution after alpha-beta-depleted transplantation in children. TCRbeta library preparation incorporated unique molecular identifiers. TCRdb redid the calling of the PCR reads with MiXCR, one entry per CDR3 protein. The sample records fewer than 450,000 distinct CDR3 sequences, roughly 15% being singletons. This clonotype was counted many times. The TCR originated in a male patient aged 2-15 years who had a stem cell transplant for acute lymphoblastic leukemia, so the T cells may come from the graft donor. Sequencing used PBMCs, mostly from graft donor cells, obtained 360 days after TCRalphabeta/CD19-depleted stem cell transplant.

The CDR3, as DNA: TGCGCCAGCAGCCACCGGGGGCTAGCGGGAGGGCCAGAGCAGTTCTTC. Translation: CASSHRGLAGGPEQFF. J is TRBJ2-1 and V is TRBV4-3, with 12 bases matching TRBD2. This CDR3 region has 16 residues. Germline trimming cut 3 bases from V and 10 bases from J; bases unmatched to any gene: 10. Germline V lookup: CDR1 LGHNA, CDR2 YSLEER.